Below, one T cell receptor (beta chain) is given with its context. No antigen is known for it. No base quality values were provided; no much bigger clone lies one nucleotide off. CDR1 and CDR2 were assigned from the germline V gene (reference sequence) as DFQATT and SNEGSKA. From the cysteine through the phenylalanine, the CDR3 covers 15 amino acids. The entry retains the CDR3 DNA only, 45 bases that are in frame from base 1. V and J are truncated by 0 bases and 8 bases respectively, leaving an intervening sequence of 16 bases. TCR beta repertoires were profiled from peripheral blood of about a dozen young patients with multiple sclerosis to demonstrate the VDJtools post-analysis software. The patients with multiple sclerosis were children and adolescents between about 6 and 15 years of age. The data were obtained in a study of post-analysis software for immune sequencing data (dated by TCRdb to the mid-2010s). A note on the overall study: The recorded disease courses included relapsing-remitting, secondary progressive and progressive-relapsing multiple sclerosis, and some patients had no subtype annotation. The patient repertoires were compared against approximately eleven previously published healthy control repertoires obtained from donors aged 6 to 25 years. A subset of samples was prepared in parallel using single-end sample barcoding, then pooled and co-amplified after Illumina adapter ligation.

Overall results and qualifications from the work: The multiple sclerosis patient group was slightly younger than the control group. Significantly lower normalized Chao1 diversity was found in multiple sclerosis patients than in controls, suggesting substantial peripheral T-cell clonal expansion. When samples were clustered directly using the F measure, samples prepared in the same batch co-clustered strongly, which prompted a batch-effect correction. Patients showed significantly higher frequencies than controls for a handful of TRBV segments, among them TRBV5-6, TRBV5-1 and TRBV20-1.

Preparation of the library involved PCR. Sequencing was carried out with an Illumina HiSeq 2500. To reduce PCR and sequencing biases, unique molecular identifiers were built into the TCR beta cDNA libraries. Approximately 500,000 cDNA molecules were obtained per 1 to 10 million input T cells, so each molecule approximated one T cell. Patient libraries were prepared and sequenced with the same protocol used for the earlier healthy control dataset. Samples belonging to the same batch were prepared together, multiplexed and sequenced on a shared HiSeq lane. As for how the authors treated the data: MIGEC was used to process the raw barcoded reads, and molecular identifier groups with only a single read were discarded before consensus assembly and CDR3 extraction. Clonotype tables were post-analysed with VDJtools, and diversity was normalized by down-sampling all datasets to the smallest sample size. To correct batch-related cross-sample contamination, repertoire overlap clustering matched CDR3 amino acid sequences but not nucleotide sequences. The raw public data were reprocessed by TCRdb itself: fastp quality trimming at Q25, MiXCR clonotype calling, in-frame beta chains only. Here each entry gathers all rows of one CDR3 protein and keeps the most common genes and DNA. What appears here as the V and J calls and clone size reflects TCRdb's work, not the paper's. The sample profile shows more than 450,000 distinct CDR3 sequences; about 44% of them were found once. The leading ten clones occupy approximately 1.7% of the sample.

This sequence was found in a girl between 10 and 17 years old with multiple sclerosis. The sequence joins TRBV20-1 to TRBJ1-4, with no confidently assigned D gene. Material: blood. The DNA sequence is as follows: TGCAGTGCTAGAGATCAAGAGGTCCTCGGGGAAAAACTGTTTTTT. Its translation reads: CSARDQEVLGEKLFF.